The rows below give T cell receptor beta chains drawn from one sample of a study of blood T cell repertoires in COVID-19. The table came from immunoSEQ multiplex PCR; TCRdb's copy has only in-frame clones and leaves some out. The data contain about 100,000 clones, roughly 84% of them singletons. The sample consisted of peripheral blood. All receptors come from a man aged 65-85 years with active or convalescent COVID-19. CDR3s include the opening cysteine and the closing phenylalanine or tryptophan. The D gene is left open where the match is weak. Only part of the rows carry a size: once, few, many, or a class if the clone is expanded.

cdr3_length	j_call	clone_size	d_call	v_call	cdr3_aa	cdr3_nt
17	TRBJ2-3	.	TRBD2	TRBV4-3	CASSQDSGGSYTDTQYF	TGCGCCAGCAGCCAAGATAGCGGGGGGTCCTACACAGATACGCAGTATTTT
15	TRBJ2-1	.	TRBD2	TRBV2	CASRTGGGAGNEQFF	TGTGCCAGCAGGACAGGCGGGGGGGCCGGGAATGAGCAGTTCTTC
13	TRBJ2-2	.	.	TRBV11-3	CASSLRVGGELFF	TGTGCCAGCAGCCTACGGGTTGGCGGGGAGCTGTTTTTT
15	TRBJ2-2	few	TRBD2	TRBV4-3	CASSQTSGHTGELFF	TGCGCCAGCAGCCAAACTAGCGGCCATACCGGGGAGCTGTTTTTT
13	TRBJ2-5	.	TRBD1	TRBV18	CASSLGQEETQYF	TGTGCCAGCTCCTTGGGACAGGAAGAGACCCAGTACTTC
16	TRBJ2-7	once	TRBD2	TRBV6-2/TRBV6-3	CASSTWTSGSSYEQYF	TGTGCCAGCAGTACCTGGACTAGCGGGAGCTCCTACGAGCAGTACTTC
16	TRBJ1-1	.	.	TRBV4-1	CASSQVQGTLNTEAFF	TGCGCCAGCAGCCAAGTTCAGGGGACCTTGAACACTGAAGCTTTCTTT
15	TRBJ1-4	once	.	TRBV7-8	CASSFLGTANEKLFF	TGTGCCAGCAGCTTTTTAGGGACTGCTAATGAAAAACTGTTTTTT
15	TRBJ1-4	.	TRBD1	TRBV7-6	CASSKRQGTNEKLFF	TGTGCCAGCAGCAAACGACAGGGAACTAATGAAAAACTGTTTTTT
14	TRBJ1-2	.	.	TRBV7-9	CASSLSISTYGYTF	TGTGCCAGCAGCTTATCCATATCTACCTATGGCTACACCTTC
15	TRBJ1-5	few	TRBD1	TRBV28	CASSSPDRGNQPQHF	TGTGCCAGCAGTTCCCCGGACAGGGGGAATCAGCCCCAGCATTTT
13	TRBJ2-5	.	.	TRBV7-2	CASSLSPGETQYF	TGTGCCAGCAGCTTATCTCCCGGGGAGACCCAGTACTTC
14	TRBJ1-3	.	.	TRBV30	CAWSVDRSGNTIYF	TGTGCCTGGAGTGTGGACAGATCTGGAAACACCATATATTTT
14	TRBJ1-5	.	.	TRBV7-8	CASSLGQRNQPQHF	TGTGCCAGCAGCTTAGGACAGAGAAATCAGCCCCAGCATTTT
16	TRBJ1-5	.	TRBD1	TRBV5-6	CASSLDRGRTGQPQHF	TGTGCCAGCAGCTTGGATAGGGGGCGCACTGGTCAGCCCCAGCATTTT
13	TRBJ2-2	few	.	TRBV7-3	CASSLSRDGELFF	TGTGCCAGCAGCTTAAGTCGGGACGGGGAGCTGTTTTTT